Detailed here is one TCR beta chain. Its antigen is not identified. The data are from a study of T cell repertoires in cytomegalovirus infection. Turning to the study itself: It was recently identified HLA-C-restricted and well-studied HLA-B-restricted CMV epitopes that the study used. Study-wide points: Predominance within the ex vivo response was attributable to HLA-C-restricted CMV-specific TCR beta clonotypes.

V lost 0 bases to trimming and J lost 5 bases, with 16 bases between them. The V gene's germline CDR1 is MNHEY and CDR2 SVGEGT. CDR3 length equals 17 residues. MiXCR, applied by TCRdb to the reads, yields one record per CDR3 protein. The sample includes some 590,000 distinct CDR3 sequences, roughly 43% of them seen just once. This receptor was identified in a human donor in good health (CMV status not recorded). Some clones in this sample may be carry-over from other donors' samples. The source material was cultured PBMCs, sampled from culture after CMV antigen stimulation. The V call is TRBV6-2 or TRBV6-3, the J call TRBJ2-2; D possibly uses TRBD1 or TRBD2 (5 bases each). CDR3 nucleotide sequence: TGTGCCAGCAGTTACTCGAAGGGGAGTGGGGTGACCGGGGAGCTGTTTTTT. This translates into CASSYSKGSGVTGELFF.